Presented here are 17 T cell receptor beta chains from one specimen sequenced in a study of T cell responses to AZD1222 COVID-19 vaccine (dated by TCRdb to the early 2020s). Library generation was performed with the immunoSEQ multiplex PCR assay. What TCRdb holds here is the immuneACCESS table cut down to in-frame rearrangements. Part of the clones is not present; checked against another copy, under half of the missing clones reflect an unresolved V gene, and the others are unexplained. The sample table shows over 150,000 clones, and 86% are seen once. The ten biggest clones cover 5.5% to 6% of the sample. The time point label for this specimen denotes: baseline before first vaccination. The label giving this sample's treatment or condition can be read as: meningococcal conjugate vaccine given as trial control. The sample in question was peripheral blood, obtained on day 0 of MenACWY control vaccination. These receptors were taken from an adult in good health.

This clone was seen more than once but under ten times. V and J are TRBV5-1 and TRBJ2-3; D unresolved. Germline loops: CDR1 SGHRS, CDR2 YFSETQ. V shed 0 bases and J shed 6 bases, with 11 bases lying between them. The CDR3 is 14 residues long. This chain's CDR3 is CASSLATAEDTQYF. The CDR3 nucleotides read TGCGCCAGCAGCTTGGCCACTGCGGAGGATACGCAGTATTTT.

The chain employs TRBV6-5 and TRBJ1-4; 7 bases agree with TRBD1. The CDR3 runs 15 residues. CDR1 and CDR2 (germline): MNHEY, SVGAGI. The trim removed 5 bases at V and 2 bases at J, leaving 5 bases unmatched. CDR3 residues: CASSRQGRTNEKLFF. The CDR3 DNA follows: TGTGCCAGCAGTAGACAGGGACGGACTAATGAAAAACTGTTTTTT.

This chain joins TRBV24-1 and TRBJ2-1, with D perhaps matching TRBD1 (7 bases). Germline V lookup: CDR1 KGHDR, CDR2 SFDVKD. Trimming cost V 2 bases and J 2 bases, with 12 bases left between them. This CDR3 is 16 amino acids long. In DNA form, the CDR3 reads TGTGCCACCAGTGATTGGTCCAGGGGGGCCTACAATGAGCAGTTCTTC. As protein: CATSDWSRGAYNEQFF.

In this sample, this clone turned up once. The CDR3 nucleotides are TGTGCCAGCAGACAGGGGTACGAGCAGTACTTC. Translated: CASRQGYEQYF. This rearrangement joins TRBV7-2 to TRBJ2-7; 7 nucleotides agree with TRBD1. Germline V CDR1 and CDR2: SGHTA, FQGNSA. V lost 6 bases, J lost 4 bases, and 0 bases stayed unmatched. The CDR3 length is 11 residues.

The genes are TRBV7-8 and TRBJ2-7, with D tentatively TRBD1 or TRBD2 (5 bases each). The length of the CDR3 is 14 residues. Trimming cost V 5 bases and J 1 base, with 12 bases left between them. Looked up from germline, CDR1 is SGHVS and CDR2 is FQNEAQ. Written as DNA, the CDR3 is TGTGCCAGCAGCCTGGGGACGGGATCCTACGAGCAGTACGTC. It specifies CASSLGTGSYEQYV.

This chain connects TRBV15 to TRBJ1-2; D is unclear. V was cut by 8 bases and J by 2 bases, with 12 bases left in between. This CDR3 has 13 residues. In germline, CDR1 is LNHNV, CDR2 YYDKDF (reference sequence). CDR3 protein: CATSIGRNYGYTF. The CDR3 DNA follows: TGTGCCACCTCCATTGGCAGAAACTATGGCTACACCTTC.

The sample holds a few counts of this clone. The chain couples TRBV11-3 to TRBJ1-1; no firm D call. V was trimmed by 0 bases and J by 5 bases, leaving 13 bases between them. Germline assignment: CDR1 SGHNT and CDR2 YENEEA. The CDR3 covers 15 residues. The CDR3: CASSLDRAPETEAFF. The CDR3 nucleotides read TGTGCCAGCAGCTTAGATAGGGCTCCGGAAACTGAAGCTTTCTTT.

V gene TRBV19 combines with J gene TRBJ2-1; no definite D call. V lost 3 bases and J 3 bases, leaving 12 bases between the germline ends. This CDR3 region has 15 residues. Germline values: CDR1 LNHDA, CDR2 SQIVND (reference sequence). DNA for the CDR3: TGTGCCAGTAGTATTTCAGGAGAACGCTACAATGAGCAGTTCTTC. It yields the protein CASSISGERYNEQFF.

The CDR3 reads CASSQALDSLIHF. The DNA of the CDR3 is TGTGCCAGCTCACAGGCGTTGGACAGTCTAATCCACTTT. The genes are TRBV18 and TRBJ1-6; perhaps TRBD1 as D (6 bases). CDR1 is KGHSH, CDR2 LQKENI, per germline. Trimming removed 4 bases from V and 17 bases from J, with 18 bases in between. This CDR3 spans 13 amino acids.

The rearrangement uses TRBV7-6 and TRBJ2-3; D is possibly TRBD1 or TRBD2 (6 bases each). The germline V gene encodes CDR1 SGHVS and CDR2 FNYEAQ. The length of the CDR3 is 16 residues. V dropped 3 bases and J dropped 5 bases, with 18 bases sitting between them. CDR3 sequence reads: CASSLVGGRTGDTQYF. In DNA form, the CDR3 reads TGTGCCAGCAGCTTGGTGGGGGGCAGGACGGGAGATACGCAGTATTTT.

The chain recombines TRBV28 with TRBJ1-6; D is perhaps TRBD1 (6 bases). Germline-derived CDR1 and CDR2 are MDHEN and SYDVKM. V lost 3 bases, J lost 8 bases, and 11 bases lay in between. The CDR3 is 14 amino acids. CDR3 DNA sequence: TGTGCCAGCAGTTTCTGGACAGTTGATTCACCCCTCCACTTT. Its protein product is CASSFWTVDSPLHF.

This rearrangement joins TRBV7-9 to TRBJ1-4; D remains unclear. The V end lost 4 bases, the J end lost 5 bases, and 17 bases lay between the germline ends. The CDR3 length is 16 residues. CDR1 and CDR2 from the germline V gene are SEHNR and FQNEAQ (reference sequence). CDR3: CASSWGSGRKNEKLFF. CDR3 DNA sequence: TGTGCCAGCAGCTGGGGTTCGGGGAGAAAAAATGAAAAACTGTTTTTT.

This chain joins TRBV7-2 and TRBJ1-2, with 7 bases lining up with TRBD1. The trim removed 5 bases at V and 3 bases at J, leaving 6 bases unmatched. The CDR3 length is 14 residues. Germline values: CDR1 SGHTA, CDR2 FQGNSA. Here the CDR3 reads CASSPTGMDYGYTF. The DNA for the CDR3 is TGTGCCAGCAGCCCGACAGGGATGGACTATGGCTACACCTTC.

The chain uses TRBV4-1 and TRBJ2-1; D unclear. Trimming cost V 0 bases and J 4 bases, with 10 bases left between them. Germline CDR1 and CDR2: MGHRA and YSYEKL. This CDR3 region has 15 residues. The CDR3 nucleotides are TGCGCCAGCAGCCAAGATTGGACGGGTTACAATGAGCAGTTCTTC. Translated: CASSQDWTGYNEQFF.

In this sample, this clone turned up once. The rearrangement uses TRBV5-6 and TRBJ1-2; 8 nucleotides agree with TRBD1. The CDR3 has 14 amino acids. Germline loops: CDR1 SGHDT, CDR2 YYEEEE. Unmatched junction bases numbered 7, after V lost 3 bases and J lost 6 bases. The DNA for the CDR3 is TGTGCCAGCAGCTGGGAGGACAGGGTGGATGGCTACACCTTC. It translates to CASSWEDRVDGYTF.

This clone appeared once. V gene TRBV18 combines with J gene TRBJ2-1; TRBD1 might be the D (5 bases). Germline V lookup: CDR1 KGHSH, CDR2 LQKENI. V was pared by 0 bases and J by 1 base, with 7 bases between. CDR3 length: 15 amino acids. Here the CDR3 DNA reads TGTGCCAGCTCACCACCCTCAGGGTCCTACAATGAGCAGTTCTTC. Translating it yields CASSPPSGSYNEQFF.

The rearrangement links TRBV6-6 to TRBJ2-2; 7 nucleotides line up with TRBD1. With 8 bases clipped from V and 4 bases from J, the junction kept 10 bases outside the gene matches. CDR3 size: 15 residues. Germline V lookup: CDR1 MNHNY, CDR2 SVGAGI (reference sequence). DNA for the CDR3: TGTGCCAGCCAAGAGGCGAGGGGGCGCACCGGGGAGCTGTTTTTT. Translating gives CASQEARGRTGELFF.